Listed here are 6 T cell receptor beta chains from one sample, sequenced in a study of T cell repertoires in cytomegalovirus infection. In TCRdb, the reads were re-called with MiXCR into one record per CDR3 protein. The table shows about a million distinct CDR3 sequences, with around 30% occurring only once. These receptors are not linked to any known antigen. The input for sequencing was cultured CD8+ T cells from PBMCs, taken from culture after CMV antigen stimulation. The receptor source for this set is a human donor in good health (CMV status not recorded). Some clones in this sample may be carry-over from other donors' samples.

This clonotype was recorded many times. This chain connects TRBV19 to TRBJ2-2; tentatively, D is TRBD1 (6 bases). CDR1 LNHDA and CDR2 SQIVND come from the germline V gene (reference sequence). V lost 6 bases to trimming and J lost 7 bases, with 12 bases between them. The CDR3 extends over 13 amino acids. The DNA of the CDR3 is TGTGCCAGTAGAGCCGGGACATACGGGGAGCTGTTTTTT. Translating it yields CASRAGTYGELFF.

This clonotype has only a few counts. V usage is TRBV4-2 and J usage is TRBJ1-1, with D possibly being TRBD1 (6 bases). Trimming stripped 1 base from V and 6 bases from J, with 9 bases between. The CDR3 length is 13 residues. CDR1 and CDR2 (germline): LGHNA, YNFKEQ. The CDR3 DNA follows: TGTGCCAGCAGCCAAGGGACAGACGCTGAAGCTTTCTTT. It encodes CASSQGTDAEAFF.

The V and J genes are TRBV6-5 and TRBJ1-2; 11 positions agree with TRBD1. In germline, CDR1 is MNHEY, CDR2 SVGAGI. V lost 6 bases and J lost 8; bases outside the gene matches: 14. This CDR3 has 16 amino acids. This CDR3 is CASRSLTGQGARGYTF. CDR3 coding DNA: TGTGCCAGCAGATCTCTAACAGGACAGGGGGCGAGAGGCTACACCTTC.

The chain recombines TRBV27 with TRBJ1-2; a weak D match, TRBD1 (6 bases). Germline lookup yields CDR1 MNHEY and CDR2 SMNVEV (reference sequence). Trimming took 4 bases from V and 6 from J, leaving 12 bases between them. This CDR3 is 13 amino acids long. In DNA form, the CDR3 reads TGTGCCAGCAGTTCTACAGGGCTTGATGGCTACACCTTC. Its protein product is CASSSTGLDGYTF.

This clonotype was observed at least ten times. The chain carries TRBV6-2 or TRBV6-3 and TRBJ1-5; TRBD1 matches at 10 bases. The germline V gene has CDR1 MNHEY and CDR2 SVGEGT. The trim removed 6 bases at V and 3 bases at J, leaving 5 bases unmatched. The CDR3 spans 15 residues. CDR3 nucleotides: TGTGCCAGCAGCCAGGACAGGGGGAACAATCAGCCCCAGCATTTT. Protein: CASSQDRGNNQPQHF.

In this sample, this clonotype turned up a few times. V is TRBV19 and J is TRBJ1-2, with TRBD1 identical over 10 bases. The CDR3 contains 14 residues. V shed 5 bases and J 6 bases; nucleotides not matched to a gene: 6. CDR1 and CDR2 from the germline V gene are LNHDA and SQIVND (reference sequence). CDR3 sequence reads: CASSPGQGIDGYTF. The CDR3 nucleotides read TGTGCCAGTAGTCCGGGACAGGGGATTGATGGCTACACCTTC.